Sequencing of this T cell receptor (beta chain) was carried out in a study of Graves' ophthalmopathy and Graves' hyperthyroidism. Overall study results and limits: Most clonotypes expanded in thyroid above 0.001 frequency were present in blood too. The model's prediction of ophthalmopathy progression had roughly 68% sensitivity and 72% to 85% specificity.

This clonotype was seen ten or more times. Its antigen is currently unknown. CDR1 is SGHVS and CDR2 is FQNEAQ in the germline V gene. V lost 0 bases, J lost 11 bases, and 13 bases lay in between. This CDR3 region has 13 residues. Diagnosis was based on clinical symptoms, serum thyroxine, TRAb, thyroid ultrasound and orbital computed tomography. CDR3 regions of TCR beta were amplified from RNA transcripts. Second-round multiplex PCR came after first-round RT-PCR with HTBI primers. TCRdb re-derived calls from the multiplex PCR reads in MiXCR, one entry per CDR3 protein. Of some 390,000 distinct CDR3 sequences listed, about 16% were seen once; the top ten hold 1.6%.

The sample was peripheral blood. This clonotype was sampled from a woman aged 18-30 years with Graves' ophthalmopathy. The chain couples TRBV7-8 to TRBJ1-1; possible D gene TRBD1, 5 bases. In DNA form, the CDR3 reads TGTGCCAGCAGCTTAGCGAAATCATGGGGGGCTTTCTTT. Amino acids: CASSLAKSWGAFF.